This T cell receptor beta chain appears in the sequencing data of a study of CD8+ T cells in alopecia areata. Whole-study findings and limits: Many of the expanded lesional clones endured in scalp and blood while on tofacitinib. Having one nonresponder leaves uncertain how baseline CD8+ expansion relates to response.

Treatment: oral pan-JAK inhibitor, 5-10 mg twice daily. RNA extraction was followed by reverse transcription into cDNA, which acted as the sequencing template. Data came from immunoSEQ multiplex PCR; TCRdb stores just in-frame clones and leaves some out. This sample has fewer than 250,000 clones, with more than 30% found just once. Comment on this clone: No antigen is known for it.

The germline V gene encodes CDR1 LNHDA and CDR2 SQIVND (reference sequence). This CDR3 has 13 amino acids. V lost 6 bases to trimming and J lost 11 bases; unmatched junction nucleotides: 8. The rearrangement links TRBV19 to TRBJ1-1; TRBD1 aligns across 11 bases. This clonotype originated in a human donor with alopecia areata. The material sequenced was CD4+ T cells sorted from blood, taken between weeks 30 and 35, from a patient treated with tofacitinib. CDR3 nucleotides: TGTGCCAGTAGCCCCTTCGGGACAGGGGGGGCTTTCTTT. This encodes CASSPFGTGGAFF.